This TCR beta chain came from a study of shared clonotypes between healthy human individuals. The CDR3 has 20 residues. The authors ran the assay at deep level. Generated by immunoSEQ multiplex PCR, the TCRdb table keeps only in-frame clones and is missing some. Here the sample spans over a million clones, approximately 78% being singletons. This TCR was recovered from a man younger than 30 in good health. Some clones in this sample may be carry-over from other donors' samples. Sequencing used memory CD4+ T cells from PBMCs. Subset noted: CD45RA-negative fraction. The rearrangement uses TRBV21-1 and TRBJ2-1; the table's D call TRBD2 went unverified against the DNA. TRBV21-1 constitutes a pseudogene. CDR3 DNA: TGTGCCAGCAGCAAAGAGGGACTAGCGGGAGTCACCCGCTCCTACAATGAGCAGTTCTTC. The encoded protein is CASSKEGLAGVTRSYNEQFF.